This entry lists 15 T cell receptor beta chains sequenced from one sample in a study of molecular identifiers for immune sequencing clone quantification. TCRdb fed the PCR reads into MiXCR, producing one record per CDR3 protein. Of a few hundred thousand distinct CDR3 sequences listed, about 21% are singletons. The specimen sequenced was naive CD8+ T cells from blood, with Jurkat cell RNA spiked in. Subset described: FACS-sorted CD8+CD4-CCR7+CD45RA+ naive T cells. The receptor source for this set is a human donor in good health. Some libraries in this study had Jurkat cell RNA spiked in.

This clonotype was observed at least ten times. The chain couples TRBV24-1 to TRBJ1-5; maybe TRBD1 (5 bases). This CDR3 comprises 16 residues. The V gene lost 4 bases and the J gene lost 0 bases, with 12 bases spanning the gap. The germline V gene encodes CDR1 KGHDR and CDR2 SFDVKD. The CDR3 sequence: CATSETQGSSNQPQHF. In DNA, the CDR3 is TGTGCCACCAGTGAAACGCAGGGTAGTAGCAATCAGCCCCAGCATTTT.

This clonotype appeared many times. V is TRBV2 and J is TRBJ2-7; possible D gene TRBD1, 5 bases. The V end lost 3 bases, the J end lost 2 bases, and 14 bases lay between the germline ends. The V gene's germline CDR1 is SNHLY and CDR2 FYNNEI. The CDR3 sequence is 15 residues long. The CDR3: CASSDSGALTYEQYF. Here the CDR3 DNA reads TGTGCCAGCAGTGATTCTGGGGCCTTGACCTACGAGCAGTACTTC.

As for this clonotype: With a much larger clone just one base away, this may be a read error. CDR3 amino acids: CASSQTGFDMSTEAFF. The CDR3 coding sequence is TGTGCCAGCAGCCAAACAGGGTTCGATATGAGCACTGAAGCTTTCTTT. The chain carries TRBV7-2 and TRBJ1-1; D is perhaps TRBD1 (6 bases). Trimming removed 5 bases from V and 4 bases from J, with 20 bases in between. Germline CDR1 reads SGHTA; CDR2 reads FQGNSA. This CDR3 is 16 amino acids long.

The table lists this clonotype with many counts. The chain recombines TRBV7-9 with TRBJ2-5; D is unclear. CDR1 is SEHNR, CDR2 FQNEAQ, per germline (reference sequence). This CDR3 contains 13 residues. The V end was cut by 5 bases, the J end by 2 bases, with 9 bases between. CDR3 nucleotides: TGTGCCAGCAGCACGACTCCACAAGAGACCCAGTACTTC. This translates into CASSTTPQETQYF.

A word on this clonotype: A much larger clone lies one base from this, so it may be a read error. This rearrangement joins TRBV6-5 to TRBJ1-5; D remains unclear. Trimming pared 8 bases from V and 4 bases from J, leaving 12 bases between. The germline V gene has CDR1 MNHEY and CDR2 SVGAGI. This CDR3 contains 13 residues. CDR3: CASGHDHNQPQHF. The CDR3 bases are TGTGCCAGCGGTCACGACCATAATCAGCCCCAGCATTTT.

In its sample, this clonotype was seen a few times. This rearrangement joins TRBV5-5 to TRBJ1-5; D is possibly TRBD1 (6 bases). The CDR3 totals 15 residues. V was clipped by 4 bases and J by 0 bases, with 11 bases between them. From germline, CDR1 is SGHKS and CDR2 YYEKEE (reference sequence). Written as DNA, the CDR3 is TGTGCCAGCAGCACGGACAGCTATAGCAATCAGCCCCAGCATTTT. This encodes CASSTDSYSNQPQHF.

The V gene is TRBV27, the J gene TRBJ2-1; D call uncertain. Germline CDR1 reads MNHEY; CDR2 reads SMNVEV (reference sequence). Trimming left V 3 bases short and J 7 bases short, with 10 bases between. CDR3 length equals 13 residues. The CDR3 loop is CASSFHPGNEQFF. In DNA form, the CDR3 reads TGTGCCAGCAGTTTTCATCCCGGGAATGAGCAGTTCTTC.

This clonotype has a count of ten or more. The J gene is TRBJ2-3, the V gene TRBV6-5; 8 nucleotides align to TRBD2. The ends lost 3 bases at V and 1 base at J; junction bases unmatched: 6. The CDR3 loop spans 16 amino acids. Per germline, CDR1 MNHEY and CDR2 SVGAGI. Here the CDR3 reads CASSYLGGGRTDTQYF. The CDR3 DNA reads as TGTGCCAGCAGTTATCTCGGGGGGGGACGCACAGATACGCAGTATTTT.

This chain uses TRBV12-3 or TRBV12-4 with TRBJ2-2, with no clear D. This CDR3 spans 13 amino acids. Deletions cut 6 bases from V and 7 bases from J, with 12 bases between. The CDR3 sequence is CASSKDRLGELFF. The DNA of the CDR3 is TGTGCCAGCAGCAAGGACCGTCTCGGGGAGCTGTTTTTT.

This clonotype occurred a few times. This chain links TRBV5-1 with TRBJ1-2; D gene unclear. This CDR3 comprises 15 residues. V dropped 0 bases and J dropped 4 bases, with 13 bases sitting between them. CDR1 SGHRS and CDR2 YFSETQ come from the germline V gene. CDR3 amino acids: CASSLERGLSYGYTF. The DNA of the CDR3 is TGCGCCAGCAGCTTGGAACGTGGTCTGTCCTATGGCTACACCTTC.

This clonotype was seen at least ten times. The rearrangement links TRBV28 to TRBJ2-3; 12 bases fit TRBD2. The J segment lost 4 bases and the V segment lost 4 bases, leaving 3 bases of the junction unmatched. The CDR3 loop spans 15 amino acids. Germline values: CDR1 MDHEN, CDR2 SYDVKM. The CDR3 sequence: CASSSRLAGADTQYF. CDR3 sequence (DNA): TGTGCCAGCAGTTCCAGACTAGCGGGAGCAGATACGCAGTATTTT.

The V gene is TRBV4-3, the J gene TRBJ2-7; D possibly corresponds to TRBD2 (5 bases). The CDR3 is made up of 15 amino acids. Germline V gives CDR1 LGHNA, CDR2 YSLEER. V shed 0 bases and J shed 4 bases, with 13 bases lying between them. CDR3 sequence (DNA): TGCGCCAGCAGCCAAGATAGGACTCAAGGTTACGAGCAGTACTTC. Translated: CASSQDRTQGYEQYF.

This clonotype was seen repeatedly, ten times or more. The chain is built from TRBV7-9 and TRBJ1-5; D gene ambiguous. This CDR3 spans 15 amino acids. The V gene lost 5 bases and the J gene lost 2 bases, with 13 bases spanning the gap. The germline CDR1 and CDR2 sequences are SEHNR and FQNEAQ (reference sequence). Here the CDR3 DNA reads TGTGCCAGCAGCCCCCGCGGAGGCGGCAATCAGCCCCAGCATTTT. The encoded protein is CASSPRGGGNQPQHF.

This clonotype was found many times. V usage is TRBV9 and J usage is TRBJ2-7, with no clear D. Germline CDR1 reads SGDLS; CDR2 reads YYNGEE. Trimming removed 0 bases at V and 7 bases at J, with 11 bases between. The CDR3 totals 13 residues. CDR3 nucleotides: TGTGCCAGCAGCGTAGCGGCCCAGTCGGAGCAGTACTTC. Its protein product is CASSVAAQSEQYF.

In its sample, this clonotype was seen once. A much larger clone sits a single nucleotide away, making a read error possible. The V call is TRBV29-1, the J call TRBJ2-7, with D tentatively TRBD2 (5 bases). The CDR3 consists of 15 residues. Trimming pared 8 bases from V and 1 base from J, leaving 21 bases between. Germline CDR1 is SQVTM and CDR2 is ANQGSEA. The CDR3 bases are TGCAGCATGAGGGTCCAGGAAGGTGGATCCTACGAGCAGTACTTC. It encodes CSMRVQEGGSYEQYF.